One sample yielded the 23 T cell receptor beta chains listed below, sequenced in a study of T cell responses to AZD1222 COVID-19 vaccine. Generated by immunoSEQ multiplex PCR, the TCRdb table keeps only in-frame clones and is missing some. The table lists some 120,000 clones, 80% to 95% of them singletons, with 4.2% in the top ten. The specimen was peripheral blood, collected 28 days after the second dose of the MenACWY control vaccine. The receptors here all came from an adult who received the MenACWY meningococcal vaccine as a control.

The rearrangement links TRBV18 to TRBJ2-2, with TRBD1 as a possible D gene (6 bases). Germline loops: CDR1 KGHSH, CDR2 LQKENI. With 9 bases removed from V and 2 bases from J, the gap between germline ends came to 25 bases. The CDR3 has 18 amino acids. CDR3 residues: CASYRAATVLGNTGELFF. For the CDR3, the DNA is TGTGCCAGTTACAGGGCGGCCACGGTACTCGGAAACACCGGGGAGCTGTTTTTT. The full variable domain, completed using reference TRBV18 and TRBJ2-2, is NAGVMQNPRHLVRRRGQEARLRCSPMKGHSHVYWYRQLPEEGLKFMVYLQKENIIDESGMPKERFSAEFPKEGPSILRIQQVVRGDSAAYFCASYRAATVLGNTGELFFGEGSRLTVL.

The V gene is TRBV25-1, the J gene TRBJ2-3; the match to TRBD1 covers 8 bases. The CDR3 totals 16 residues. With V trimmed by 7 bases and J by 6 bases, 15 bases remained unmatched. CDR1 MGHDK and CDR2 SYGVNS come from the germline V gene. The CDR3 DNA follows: TGTGCCAGCACTAAGGGGACAGGTAAAGGGCACGATACGCAGTATTTT. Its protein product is CASTKGTGKGHDTQYF.

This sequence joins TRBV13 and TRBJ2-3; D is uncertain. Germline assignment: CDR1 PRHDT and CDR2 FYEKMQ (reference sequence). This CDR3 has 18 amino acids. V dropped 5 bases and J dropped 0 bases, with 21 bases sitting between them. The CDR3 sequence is CASSDRLLRPVSTDTQYF. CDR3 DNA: TGTGCCAGCAGCGATCGCCTTCTACGCCCTGTTAGCACAGATACGCAGTATTTT. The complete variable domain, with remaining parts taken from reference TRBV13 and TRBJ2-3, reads AAGVIQSPRHLIKEKRETATLKCYPIPRHDTVYWYQQGPGQDPQFLISFYEKMQSDKGSIPDRFSAQQFSDYHSELNMSSLELGDSALYFCASSDRLLRPVSTDTQYFGPGTRLTVL.

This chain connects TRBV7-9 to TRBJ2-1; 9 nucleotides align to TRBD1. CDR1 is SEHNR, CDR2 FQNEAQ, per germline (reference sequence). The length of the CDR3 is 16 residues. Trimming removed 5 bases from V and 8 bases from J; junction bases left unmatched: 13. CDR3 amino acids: CASSDGTGSESDEQFF. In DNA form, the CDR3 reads TGTGCCAGCAGCGACGGGACAGGGAGTGAAAGCGATGAGCAGTTCTTC.

CDR3 in amino acids: CASSPSQGATNEKLFF. Here the CDR3 DNA reads TGTGCCAGCTCACCAAGCCAGGGGGCAACTAATGAAAAACTGTTTTTT. The chain employs TRBV18 and TRBJ1-4; 7 bases agree with TRBD1. Germline values: CDR1 KGHSH, CDR2 LQKENI. The V and J ends lost 2 bases and 0 bases, in that order; junction bases with no gene match: 3. The CDR3 has 16 residues.

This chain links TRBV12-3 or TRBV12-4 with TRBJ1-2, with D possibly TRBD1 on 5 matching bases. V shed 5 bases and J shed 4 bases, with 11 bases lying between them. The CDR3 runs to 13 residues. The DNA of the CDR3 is TGTGCCAGCAGTGTTGACAGTATCTATGGCTACACCTTC. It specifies CASSVDSIYGYTF.

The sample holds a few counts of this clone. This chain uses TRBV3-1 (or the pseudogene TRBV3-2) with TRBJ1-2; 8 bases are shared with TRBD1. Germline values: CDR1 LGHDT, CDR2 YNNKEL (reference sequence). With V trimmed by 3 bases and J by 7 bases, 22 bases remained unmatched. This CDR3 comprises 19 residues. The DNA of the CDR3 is TGTGCCAGCAGCCAGGAAAGCCCAGGGGGACCATGGACAGGGTCTGGCTACACCTTC. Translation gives CASSQESPGGPWTGSGYTF.

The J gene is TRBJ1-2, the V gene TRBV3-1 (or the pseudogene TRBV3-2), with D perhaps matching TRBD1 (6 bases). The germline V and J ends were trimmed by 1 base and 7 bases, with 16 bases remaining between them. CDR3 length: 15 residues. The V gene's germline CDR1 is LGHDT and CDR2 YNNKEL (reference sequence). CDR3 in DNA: TGTGCCAGCAGCCAAGCGGAAAGGGGGGCGGGTGGCTACACCTTC. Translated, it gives CASSQAERGAGGYTF.

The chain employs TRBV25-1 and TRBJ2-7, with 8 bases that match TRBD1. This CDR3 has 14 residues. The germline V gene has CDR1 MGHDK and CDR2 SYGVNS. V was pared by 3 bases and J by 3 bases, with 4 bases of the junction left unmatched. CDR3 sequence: CASSDGQGSYEQYF. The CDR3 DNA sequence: TGTGCCAGCAGTGACGGACAGGGCAGCTACGAGCAGTACTTC.

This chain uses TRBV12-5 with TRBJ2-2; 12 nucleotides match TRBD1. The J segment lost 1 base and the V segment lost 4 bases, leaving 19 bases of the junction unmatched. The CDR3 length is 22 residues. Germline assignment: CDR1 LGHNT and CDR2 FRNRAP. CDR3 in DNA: TGTGCTAGTGGTTCGTTTGACAAATTCCTGGGACAGGGGGCTCGGAACACCGGGGAGCTGTTTTTT. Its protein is CASGSFDKFLGQGARNTGELFF.

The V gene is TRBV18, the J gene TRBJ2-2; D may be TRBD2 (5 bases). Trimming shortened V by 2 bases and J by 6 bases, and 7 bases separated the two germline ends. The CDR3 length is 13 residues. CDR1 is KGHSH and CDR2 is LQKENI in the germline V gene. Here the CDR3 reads CASSPAGAGELFF. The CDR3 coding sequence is TGTGCCAGCTCACCAGCGGGTGCCGGGGAGCTGTTTTTT.

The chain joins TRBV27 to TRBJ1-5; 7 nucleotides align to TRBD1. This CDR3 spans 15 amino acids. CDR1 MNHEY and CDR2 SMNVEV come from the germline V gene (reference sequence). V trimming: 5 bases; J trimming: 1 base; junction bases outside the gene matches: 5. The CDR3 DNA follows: TGTGCCAGCAGTCCCGACAGGGTCAGCAATCAGCCCCAGCATTTT. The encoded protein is CASSPDRVSNQPQHF.

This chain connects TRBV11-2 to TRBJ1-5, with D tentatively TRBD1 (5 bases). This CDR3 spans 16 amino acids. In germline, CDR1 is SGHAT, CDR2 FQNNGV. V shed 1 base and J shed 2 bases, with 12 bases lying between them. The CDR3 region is CASSLARGSGNQPQHF. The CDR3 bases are TGTGCCAGCAGCTTAGCGCGGGGGTCGGGCAATCAGCCCCAGCATTTT.

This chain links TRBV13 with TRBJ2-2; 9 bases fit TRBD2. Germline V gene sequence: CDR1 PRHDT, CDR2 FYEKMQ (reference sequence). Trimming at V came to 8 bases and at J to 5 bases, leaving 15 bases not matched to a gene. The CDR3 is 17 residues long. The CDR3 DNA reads TGTGCCAGCCGCCCCGGGGGCGGGGGGGCCAGAACCGGGGAGCTGTTTTTT. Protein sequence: CASRPGGGGARTGELFF.

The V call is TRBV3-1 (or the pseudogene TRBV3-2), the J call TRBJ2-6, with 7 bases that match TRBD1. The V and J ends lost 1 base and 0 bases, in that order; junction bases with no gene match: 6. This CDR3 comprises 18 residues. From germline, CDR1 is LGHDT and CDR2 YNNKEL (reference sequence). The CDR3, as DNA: TGTGCCAGCAGCCAAGTCGGACAGGTTCACTCTGGGGCCAACGTCCTGACTTTC. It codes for CASSQVGQVHSGANVLTF.

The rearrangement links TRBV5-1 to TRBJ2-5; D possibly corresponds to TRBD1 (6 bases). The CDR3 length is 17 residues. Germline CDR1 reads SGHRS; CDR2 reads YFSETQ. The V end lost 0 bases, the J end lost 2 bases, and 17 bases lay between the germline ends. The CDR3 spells CASSLAFVGTPQETQYF. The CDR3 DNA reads TGCGCCAGCAGCTTGGCTTTTGTGGGGACACCTCAAGAGACCCAGTACTTC.

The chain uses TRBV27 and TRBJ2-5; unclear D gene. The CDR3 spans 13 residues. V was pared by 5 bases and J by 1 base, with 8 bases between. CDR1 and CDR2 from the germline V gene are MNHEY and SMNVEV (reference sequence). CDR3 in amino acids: CASSPYLQETQYF. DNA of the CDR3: TGTGCCAGCAGTCCCTATCTCCAAGAGACCCAGTACTTC.

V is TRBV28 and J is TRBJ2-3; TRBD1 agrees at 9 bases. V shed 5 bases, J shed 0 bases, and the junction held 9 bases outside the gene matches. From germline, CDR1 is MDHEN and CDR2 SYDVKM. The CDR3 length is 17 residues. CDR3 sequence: CASSIRGQGASTDTQYF. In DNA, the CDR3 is TGTGCCAGCAGTATTAGGGGACAGGGAGCTAGCACAGATACGCAGTATTTT. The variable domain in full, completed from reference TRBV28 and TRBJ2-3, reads DVKVTQSSRYLVKRTGEKVFLECVQDMDHENMFWYRQDPGLGLRLIYFSYDVKMKEKGDIPEGYSVSREKKERFSLILESASTNQTSMYLCASSIRGQGASTDTQYFGPGTRLTVL.

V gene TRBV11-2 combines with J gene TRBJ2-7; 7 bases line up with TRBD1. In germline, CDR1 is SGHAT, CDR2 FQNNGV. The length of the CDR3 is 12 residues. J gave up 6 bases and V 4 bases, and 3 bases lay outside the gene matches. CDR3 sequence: CASSSTGREQYV. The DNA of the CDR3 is TGTGCCAGCAGCTCGACAGGGCGCGAGCAGTACGTC.

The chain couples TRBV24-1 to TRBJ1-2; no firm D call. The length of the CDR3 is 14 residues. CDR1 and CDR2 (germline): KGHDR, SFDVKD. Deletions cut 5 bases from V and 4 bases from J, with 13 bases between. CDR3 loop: CATSVLAQTYGYTF. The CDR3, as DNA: TGTGCCACCAGTGTGTTGGCACAAACCTATGGCTACACCTTC.

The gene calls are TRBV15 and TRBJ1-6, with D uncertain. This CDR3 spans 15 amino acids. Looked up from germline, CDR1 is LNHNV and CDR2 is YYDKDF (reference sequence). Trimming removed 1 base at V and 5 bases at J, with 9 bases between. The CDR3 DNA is TGTGCCACCAGCAGAGGGGCAGTAAATAATTCACCCCTCCACTTT. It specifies CATSRGAVNNSPLHF.

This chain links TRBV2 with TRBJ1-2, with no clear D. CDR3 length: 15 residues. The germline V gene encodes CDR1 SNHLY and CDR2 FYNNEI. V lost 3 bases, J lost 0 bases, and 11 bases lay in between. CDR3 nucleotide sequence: TGTGCCAGCAGTGAGGGCCCCGGAGCTAACTATGGCTACACCTTC. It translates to CASSEGPGANYGYTF. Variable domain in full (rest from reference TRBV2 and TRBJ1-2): EPEVTQTPSHQVTQMGQEVILRCVPISNHLYFYWYRQILGQKVEFLVSFYNNEISEKSEIFDDQFSVERPDGSNFTLKIRSTKLEDSAMYFCASSEGPGANYGYTFGSGTRLTVV.

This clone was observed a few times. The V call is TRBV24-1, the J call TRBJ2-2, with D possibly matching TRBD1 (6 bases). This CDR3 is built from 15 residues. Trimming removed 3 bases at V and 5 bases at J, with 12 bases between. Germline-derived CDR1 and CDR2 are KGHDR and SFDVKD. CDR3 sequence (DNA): TGTGCCACCAGTGATGGACAGCCCCTAACCGGGGAGCTGTTTTTT. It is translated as CATSDGQPLTGELFF.